The entry below describes one T cell receptor (beta chain). This entry belongs to a study of blood T cell repertoires in COVID-19. Study-wide background: Sources were T cells, B-cell-depleted T cells, or PBMCs; the material itself was cDNA or gDNA.

Trimming pared 1 base from V and 7 bases from J, leaving 7 bases between. Germline V lookup: CDR1 SGHTA, CDR2 FQGNSA. CDR3 length: 12 amino acids. In the original workflow: Researchers report that nucleated cell counts were estimated from reference gene primer amplification. Sequencing was performed with immunoSEQ multiplex PCR; in TCRdb, only in-frame clones are kept and a portion is missing. V, J and clone size were drawn from that table, and D and trimming were deduced from the DNA. The table lists fewer than 90,000 clones, approximately 88% of them singletons, with about 7% in the top ten. This receptor was obtained from a man between 65 and 85 years old with acute or convalescent COVID-19. The sample consisted of peripheral blood. The V and J genes are TRBV7-2 and TRBJ1-1, with D uncertain. CDR3 loop: CASSLGAGEAFF. The CDR3 region has the DNA TGTGCCAGCAGCTTAGGCGCGGGTGAAGCTTTCTTT.